A single sample is the source of the 24 T cell receptor beta chains below, sequenced in a study of blood T cell repertoires in COVID-19. TCRdb's table, derived via immunoSEQ multiplex PCR, lists solely in-frame clones and lacks some. The repertoire holds over 100,000 clones, with around 89% as singletons. Specimen: peripheral blood. Receptors were obtained from a human donor in a cohort sampled during active COVID-19.

The chain couples TRBV10-3 to TRBJ1-2, with 10 bases aligning to TRBD1. This CDR3 has 13 residues. V dropped 6 bases and J dropped 8; count of bases not matched to a gene: 6. Germline CDR1 ENHRY, CDR2 SYGVKD. The CDR3 DNA is TGTGCCATCAGCGGGGACAGGGGACAGGGCTACACCTTC. Its translation: CAISGDRGQGYTF.

The chain employs TRBV19 and TRBJ1-6, with TRBD1 matching 8 bases. The CDR3 loop spans 12 amino acids. Germline CDR1 LNHDA, CDR2 SQIVND (reference sequence). The J segment lost 8 bases and the V segment lost 9 bases, leaving 3 bases of the junction unmatched. CDR3 sequence (DNA): TGTGCCAGCCGGGACAGGTATTCACCCCTCCACTTT. It codes for CASRDRYSPLHF. Complete variable domain (other parts from reference TRBV19 and TRBJ1-6): DGGITQSPKYLFRKEGQNVTLSCEQNLNHDAMYWYRQDPGQGLRLIYYSQIVNDFQKGDIAEGYSVSREKKESFPLTVTSAQKNPTAFYLCASRDRYSPLHFGNGTRLTVT.

This chain links TRBV2 with TRBJ1-5; TRBD1 matches 7 bases. This CDR3 region has 16 residues. Germline V gene data show CDR1 as SNHLY and CDR2 as FYNNEI. V gave up 7 bases and J gave up 6 bases; unmatched junction bases: 15. CDR3 amino acids: CASTSGRRQGPQPQHF. The CDR3 nucleotides are TGTGCCAGCACCTCCGGGCGGAGACAGGGTCCTCAGCCCCAGCATTTT.

The chain carries TRBV13 and TRBJ1-1; perhaps TRBD1 as D (6 bases). The CDR3 has 15 amino acids. Germline assignment: CDR1 PRHDT and CDR2 FYEKMQ (reference sequence). Trimming shortened V by 1 base and J by 1 base, and 10 bases separated the two germline ends. CDR3 in amino acids: CASSLDRDGNTEAFF. The CDR3 DNA sequence: TGTGCCAGCAGCTTAGACAGGGATGGGAACACTGAAGCTTTCTTT.

The chain has TRBV3-1 (or the pseudogene TRBV3-2) and TRBJ1-4, with TRBD1 matching over 10 bases. CDR3 length equals 15 residues. CDR1 and CDR2 from the germline V gene are LGHDT and YNNKEL (reference sequence). The V and J ends lost 4 bases and 6 bases, in that order; junction bases with no gene match: 5. The CDR3 bases are TGTGCCAGCAGCCTAAGGACAGGGGGAGATGAAAAACTGTTTTTT. This encodes CASSLRTGGDEKLFF.

The DNA for the CDR3 is TGTGCCAGCAGCTTTAGCCCAGGCAATCAGCCCCAGCATTTT. It translates to CASSFSPGNQPQHF. The chain has TRBV7-2 and TRBJ1-5; the D is unclear. From germline, CDR1 is SGHTA and CDR2 FQGNSA. Trimming cost V 3 bases and J 2 bases, with 8 bases left between them. CDR3 size: 14 residues.

V and J are TRBV11-2 and TRBJ2-1; TRBD1 matches 8 bases. The CDR3 loop spans 15 amino acids. Trimming at V came to 1 base and at J to 4 bases, leaving 3 bases not matched to a gene. Looked up from germline, CDR1 is SGHAT and CDR2 is FQNNGV. CDR3 sequence reads: CASSLAGGRYNEQFF. For the CDR3, the DNA is TGTGCCAGCAGCTTAGCAGGGGGCAGGTACAATGAGCAGTTCTTC.

The V call is TRBV5-6, the J call TRBJ2-1; 9 bases are shared with TRBD2. The CDR3 runs to 14 residues. Germline loops: CDR1 SGHDT, CDR2 YYEEEE. Unmatched junction bases numbered 6, after V lost 1 base and J lost 10 bases. CDR3 sequence: CASSLPSGTGEQFF. CDR3 nucleotide sequence: TGTGCCAGCAGCTTGCCTAGCGGGACCGGGGAGCAGTTCTTC.

This chain's CDR3 is CAISIRETYEQYF. The CDR3 region has the DNA TGTGCCATCAGTATCCGAGAAACCTACGAGCAGTACTTC. The chain uses TRBV10-3 and TRBJ2-7; D is ambiguous. CDR1 is ENHRY, CDR2 SYGVKD, per germline. V was clipped by 5 bases and J by 2 bases, with 10 bases between them. The CDR3 is made up of 13 amino acids.

The V call is TRBV7-9, the J call TRBJ1-2; D not resolved. Trimming took off 0 bases at V and 4 bases at J, with 18 bases between the two ends. Germline CDR1 is SEHNR and CDR2 is FQNEAQ (reference sequence). The CDR3 runs to 17 residues. CDR3 sequence (DNA): TGTGCCAGCAGCTTAGCCGGCAGTCAGGCTATTGGCTATGGCTACACCTTC. Its protein product is CASSLAGSQAIGYGYTF.

The rearrangement uses TRBV6-6 and TRBJ1-2, with TRBD1 matching 9 bases. Per germline, CDR1 MNHNY and CDR2 SVGAGI (reference sequence). Trimming cost V 2 bases and J 2 bases; bases outside gene matches: 6. The CDR3 runs 16 residues. The chain's CDR3 is CASSYTGGSGNYGYTF. The CDR3, as DNA: TGTGCCAGCAGTTACACAGGGGGCAGCGGGAACTATGGCTACACCTTC.

About this clone: This specimen includes other DNA sequences encoding the same CDR3. The chain employs TRBV6-5 and TRBJ1-5, with 8 bases aligning to TRBD1. CDR3 length equals 13 residues. The V segment lost 6 bases and the J segment 4 bases; nucleotides outside the gene matches: 2. CDR1 and CDR2 (germline): MNHEY, SVGAGI. DNA of the CDR3: TGTGCCAGCAGGAGACAGGGGAATCAGCCCCAGCATTTT. Translating gives CASRRQGNQPQHF.

The chain couples TRBV2 to TRBJ2-7; TRBD1 matches 10 bases. The V segment lost 7 bases and the J segment 5 bases; nucleotides outside the gene matches: 8. The CDR3 contains 14 residues. CDR1 is SNHLY and CDR2 is FYNNEI in the germline V gene. CDR3 loop: CASIRGQGKDEQYF. Written as DNA, the CDR3 is TGTGCCAGCATACGGGGACAGGGGAAGGACGAGCAGTACTTC.

The chain is built from TRBV27 and TRBJ2-7; 12 bases align to TRBD2. V dropped 2 bases and J dropped 0; count of bases not matched to a gene: 2. CDR1 is MNHEY and CDR2 is SMNVEV in the germline V gene (reference sequence). The CDR3 spans 16 residues. The CDR3 sequence: CASSLRGLAGSYEQYF. The DNA of the CDR3 is TGTGCCAGCAGTTTACGGGGACTAGCGGGCTCCTACGAGCAGTACTTC.

The genes are TRBV27 and TRBJ2-7; D is uncertain. CDR1 MNHEY and CDR2 SMNVEV come from the germline V gene (reference sequence). The V end was cut by 8 bases, the J end by 3 bases, with 17 bases between. The CDR3 is 14 residues long. As DNA, the CDR3 is TGTGCCAGCCAGAGTAATCTAGGAATCTACGAGCAGTACTTC. Translation gives CASQSNLGIYEQYF.

In regard to this clone: This sample includes further DNA sequences coding for the same CDR3. This chain links TRBV19 with TRBJ1-5; 12 bases agree with TRBD1. The trim removed 3 bases at V and 7 bases at J, leaving 10 bases unmatched. The length of the CDR3 is 17 residues. Germline-derived CDR1 and CDR2 are LNHDA and SQIVND (reference sequence). CDR3 sequence reads: CASSMRPGQGAGQPQHF. The CDR3 bases are TGTGCCAGTAGTATGCGTCCGGGACAGGGGGCAGGACAGCCCCAGCATTTT.

This chain uses TRBV5-4 with TRBJ2-1; 11 bases align to TRBD2. Germline-derived CDR1 and CDR2 are SGHNT and YYREEE (reference sequence). The CDR3 totals 16 residues. J lost 2 bases, V lost 4 bases, and 5 bases had no gene match. The CDR3 sequence: CASSDPSGGTYNEQFF. The CDR3 DNA sequence: TGTGCCAGCAGCGACCCTAGCGGGGGGACCTACAATGAGCAGTTCTTC.

This chain connects TRBV6-5 to TRBJ2-7; D is possibly TRBD2 (5 bases). Germline lookup yields CDR1 MNHEY and CDR2 SVGAGI. With 6 bases removed from V and 5 bases from J, the gap between germline ends came to 14 bases. CDR3 length equals 13 residues. The CDR3 protein is CASSPGMGDEQYF. The DNA of the CDR3 is TGTGCCAGCAGCCCCGGGATGGGAGACGAGCAGTACTTC.

Written as DNA, the CDR3 is TGTGCCAGCAGTGAAAACCAGCGACGGATTCTAGCCAAAAACATTCAGTACTTC. This encodes CASSENQRRILAKNIQYF. The chain employs TRBV6-1 and TRBJ2-4, with D hard to call. From germline, CDR1 is MNHNS and CDR2 SASEGT. The CDR3 consists of 18 residues. The V gene lost 2 bases and the J gene lost 0 bases, with 17 bases spanning the gap.

V is TRBV7-6 and J is TRBJ2-7, with 8 bases fitting TRBD2. Germline lookup yields CDR1 SGHVS and CDR2 FNYEAQ. The CDR3 has 15 amino acids. Trimming removed 5 bases from V and 2 bases from J; junction bases left unmatched: 8. The CDR3 DNA is TGTGCCAGCAGCCCGCGGGAGGTCTATCCCTACGAGCAGTACTTC. Translated: CASSPREVYPYEQYF.

The CDR3 protein is CASSLELAGALYF. CDR3 bases: TGTGCCAGCAGCTTGGAACTAGCGGGAGCCTTGTACTTC. This chain connects TRBV5-6 to TRBJ2-7, with TRBD2 matching over 11 bases. The CDR3 extends over 13 amino acids. After removal of 0 bases from V and 12 bases from J, the junction contained 5 bases not matched to a gene. Germline CDR1 is SGHDT and CDR2 is YYEEEE.

The V call is TRBV5-1, the J call TRBJ2-7, with D unresolved. The CDR3 extends over 12 amino acids. Germline-derived CDR1 and CDR2 are SGHRS and YFSETQ. With 0 bases removed from V and 2 bases from J, the gap between germline ends came to 3 bases. CDR3 in amino acids: CASSLVAYEQYF. In DNA form, the CDR3 reads TGCGCCAGCAGCTTGGTCGCCTACGAGCAGTACTTC.

The table lists this clone with a count of one. This rearrangement joins TRBV24-1 to TRBJ2-3, with 14 nucleotides matching TRBD2. Trimming cost V 4 bases and J 6 bases; bases outside gene matches: 11. This CDR3 spans 18 amino acids. The germline V gene has CDR1 KGHDR and CDR2 SFDVKD. This CDR3 is CATSDAGTSGGQSDTQYF. CDR3 DNA sequence: TGTGCCACCAGTGACGCCGGGACTAGCGGGGGTCAATCCGATACGCAGTATTTT.

This clone was detected once. V and J are TRBV14 and TRBJ2-5; a weak D match, TRBD1 (5 bases). CDR1 and CDR2 (germline): SGHDN, FVKESK. The CDR3 is made up of 15 amino acids. V lost 1 base to trimming and J lost 4 bases, with 13 bases between them. Here the CDR3 reads CASSQVKGYTETQYF. The CDR3 DNA reads as TGTGCCAGCAGCCAAGTAAAGGGGTATACAGAGACCCAGTACTTC.